The 2 T cell receptor beta chains below come from one sample, sequenced in a study of cytomegalovirus exposure and HLA in healthy donors. The PCR used 60 Vbeta and 13 Jbeta primers. Sequencing used immunoSEQ multiplex PCR; TCRdb keeps in-frame clones, though not all of them. Of around 160,000 clones in the sample, 60% to 80% are singletons; the top ten hold about 14%. The specimen sequenced was PBMCs. The receptors were sampled from a man aged 50-59 years in good health and CMV-seropositive.

The gene calls are TRBV13 and TRBJ1-1, with TRBD1 matching 8 bases. V gave up 9 bases and J gave up 3 bases; unmatched junction bases: 6. CDR1 is PRHDT, CDR2 FYEKMQ, per germline (reference sequence). CDR3 length: 13 residues. The CDR3 coding sequence is TGTGCCAGTACGACAGGGGATCACACTGAAGCTTTCTTT. Protein sequence: CASTTGDHTEAFF. The full variable domain, rest sourced from reference TRBV13 and TRBJ1-1, is AAGVIQSPRHLIKEKRETATLKCYPIPRHDTVYWYQQGPGQDPQFLISFYEKMQSDKGSIPDRFSAQQFSDYHSELNMSSLELGDSALYFCASTTGDHTEAFFGQGTRLTVV.

This rearrangement joins TRBV6-1 to TRBJ1-5; D gene unclear. Germline CDR1 is MNHNS and CDR2 is SASEGT. The CDR3 totals 14 residues. Trimming took 2 bases from V and 3 from J, leaving 8 bases between them. The CDR3 is CASSEMGFNQPQHF. CDR3 sequence (DNA): TGTGCCAGCAGTGAAATGGGCTTCAATCAGCCCCAGCATTTT.